The 2 T cell receptor beta chains presented below share a single source sample, sequenced in a study of response to subunit inactivated influenza vaccine. TCRdb reprocessed the RT-PCR reads via MiXCR and lists one record per CDR3 protein. The sample lists around 470,000 distinct CDR3 sequences; under 8.5% were seen once. The sequencing used PBMCs from blood, collected roughly 24 months after vaccination. The receptors originated from a man aged 50 to 69 who received an inactivated influenza vaccine.

The chain uses TRBV14 and TRBJ2-1; perhaps TRBD2 as D (6 bases). This CDR3 has 16 amino acids. V lost 4 bases and J 0 bases, leaving 13 bases between the germline ends. The germline CDR1 and CDR2 sequences are SGHDN and FVKESK. The CDR3 sequence: CASSLYRGSSYNEQFF. The CDR3 DNA follows: TGTGCCAGCAGCCTTTATCGGGGGAGCTCCTACAATGAGCAGTTCTTC.

The chain has TRBV18 and TRBJ1-5; 9 bases fit TRBD1. The CDR3 runs 15 residues. V lost 3 bases to trimming and J lost 3 bases; unmatched junction nucleotides: 3. Germline CDR1 reads KGHSH; CDR2 reads LQKENI. CDR3 region: CASSPGQGDNQPQHF. CDR3 nucleotides: TGTGCCAGCTCACCGGGACAGGGAGACAATCAGCCCCAGCATTTT.